A selection of T cell receptor beta chains follows, all from one sample in a study of CD4 T cells in relation to SARS-CoV-2 and coronaviruses. The method was immunoSEQ multiplex PCR; TCRdb's version includes in-frame clones alone and lacks a portion of them. The sample has about 27,000 clones; 75% to 85% are singletons. The antigens these receptors bind are not known. The sample comprised CD4+ T cells from PBMCs, cultured in vitro. The receptors come from a human donor in good health. The CDR3 runs from the conserved cysteine through the conserved F or W. Each record gives: J gene, V gene, D gene, clone size, CDR3 DNA, CDR3 protein. A D gene is named only where the DNA matches it firmly. A row's size may be missing; if present it is once, few, many or a size class.

J gene: TRBJ2-7; V gene: TRBV5-1; D gene: TRBD2; clone size: NA; CDR3 DNA: TGCGCCAGCAGCTTTCCGGGACTAGCGTTGGAGGCCTACGAGCAGTACTTC; CDR3 protein: CASSFPGLALEAYEQYF
J gene: TRBJ2-1; V gene: TRBV18; D gene: NA; clone size: NA; CDR3 DNA: TGTGCCAGCTCACCACCCCTGGGGGACCCACCAGAGCAGTTCTTC; CDR3 protein: CASSPPLGDPPEQFF
J gene: TRBJ2-5; V gene: TRBV7-6; D gene: NA; clone size: NA; CDR3 DNA: TGTGCCAGCAGCTTAGACCTAGTGTCGGGGGATCAAGAGACCCAGTACTTC; CDR3 protein: CASSLDLVSGDQETQYF
J gene: TRBJ2-7; V gene: TRBV2; D gene: NA; clone size: few; CDR3 DNA: TGTGCCAGCAAAGGAGAGTACGAGCAGTACTTC; CDR3 protein: CASKGEYEQYF
J gene: TRBJ2-5; V gene: TRBV6-6; D gene: NA; clone size: NA; CDR3 DNA: TGTGCCAGCCGACAGGCGGGGAGACAAGAGACCCAGTACTTC; CDR3 protein: CASRQAGRQETQYF
J gene: TRBJ1-1; V gene: TRBV6-5; D gene: NA; clone size: NA; CDR3 DNA: TGTGCCAGCAGTCTGGGACGGCTGAACACTGAAGCTTTCTTT; CDR3 protein: CASSLGRLNTEAFF
J gene: TRBJ2-3; V gene: TRBV19; D gene: NA; clone size: NA; CDR3 DNA: TGTGCCAGTAGTATAGATAGTGGGGGGACCACAGATACGCAGTATTTT; CDR3 protein: CASSIDSGGTTDTQYF
J gene: TRBJ1-1; V gene: TRBV19; D gene: NA; clone size: once; CDR3 DNA: TGTGCCAGTACCCCAGGGGTAGGGGATTACACTGAAGCTTTCTTT; CDR3 protein: CASTPGVGDYTEAFF
J gene: TRBJ1-5; V gene: TRBV5-5; D gene: TRBD1; clone size: NA; CDR3 DNA: TGTGCCAGCAGCCTTGGACAGGAACTTTATAGCAATCAGCCCCAGCATTTT; CDR3 protein: CASSLGQELYSNQPQHF
J gene: TRBJ2-4; V gene: TRBV7-2; D gene: NA; clone size: NA; CDR3 DNA: TGTGCCCGAGGGAGGGGGGGCTCGGCCAAAAACATTCAGTACTTC; CDR3 protein: CARGRGGSAKNIQYF
J gene: TRBJ1-1; V gene: TRBV5-6; D gene: NA; clone size: NA; CDR3 DNA: TGTGCCAGCAGCTTGGCCGGTTCCGACACTGAAGCTTTCTTT; CDR3 protein: CASSLAGSDTEAFF
J gene: TRBJ1-1; V gene: TRBV6-5; D gene: NA; clone size: once; CDR3 DNA: TGTGCCAGCTTCCTTAGACGCTCAGTAGGGACTGAAGCTTTCTTT; CDR3 protein: CASFLRRSVGTEAFF
J gene: TRBJ2-4; V gene: TRBV19; D gene: TRBD1; clone size: once; CDR3 DNA: TGTGCCAGTAGAGCAGGACAGGGGGGTCAAAACATTCAGTACTTC; CDR3 protein: CASRAGQGGQNIQYF
J gene: TRBJ1-1; V gene: TRBV12-3/TRBV12-4; D gene: NA; clone size: NA; CDR3 DNA: TGTGCCAGCAGTCTAGGGGTGGGCACTGAAGCTTTCTTT; CDR3 protein: CASSLGVGTEAFF
J gene: TRBJ2-3; V gene: TRBV19; D gene: NA; clone size: NA; CDR3 DNA: TGTGCCAGTAGTGGGGGTTATAAGGGCACTAAGCAGTATTTT; CDR3 protein: CASSGGYKGTKQYF
J gene: TRBJ1-2; V gene: TRBV19; D gene: NA; clone size: NA; CDR3 DNA: TGTGCCAGTAGTATAGACGCCCGGGGCCTTGGTGGTGGCTACACCTTC; CDR3 protein: CASSIDARGLGGGYTF
J gene: TRBJ2-3; V gene: TRBV28; D gene: NA; clone size: NA; CDR3 DNA: TGTGCCAGCAGTTCCTCCATAGATACGCAGTATTTT; CDR3 protein: CASSSSIDTQYF
J gene: TRBJ2-1; V gene: TRBV11-3; D gene: NA; clone size: NA; CDR3 DNA: TGTGCCAGCAGCTTGAGGTCCGGGACCATCAATGAGCAGTTCTTC; CDR3 protein: CASSLRSGTINEQFF
J gene: TRBJ1-4; V gene: TRBV6-6; D gene: NA; clone size: few; CDR3 DNA: TGTGCCAGCAGTCACAGGGCGGATTATGAAAAACTGTTTTTT; CDR3 protein: CASSHRADYEKLFF
J gene: TRBJ1-1; V gene: TRBV19; D gene: TRBD1; clone size: NA; CDR3 DNA: TGTGCCAGTGTTCCAAACCCGGACAGGTGGACTGAAGCTTTCTTT; CDR3 protein: CASVPNPDRWTEAFF
J gene: TRBJ2-1; V gene: TRBV7-2; D gene: TRBD2; clone size: once; CDR3 DNA: TGTGCCAGCAGCCAGTTGCGGGGGGATTCGAAAGAGCAGTTCTTC; CDR3 protein: CASSQLRGDSKEQFF
J gene: TRBJ1-5; V gene: TRBV19; D gene: NA; clone size: few; CDR3 DNA: TGTGCCAGTAGTGGCAGGGTTTTTTATAGCAATCAGCCCCAGCATTTT; CDR3 protein: CASSGRVFYSNQPQHF
J gene: TRBJ2-7; V gene: TRBV10-3; D gene: NA; clone size: few; CDR3 DNA: TGTGCCATCAGTGACAGGGGCTACGAGCAGTACTTC; CDR3 protein: CAISDRGYEQYF
J gene: TRBJ2-1; V gene: TRBV6-4; D gene: NA; clone size: NA; CDR3 DNA: TGTGCCAGCAGTGACGGGAACAATAATGAGCAGTTCTTC; CDR3 protein: CASSDGNNNEQFF
J gene: TRBJ1-6; V gene: TRBV4-1; D gene: NA; clone size: NA; CDR3 DNA: TGCGCCAGCAGCCAAGAACAGAGGGCGATCGATAATTCACCCCTCCACTTT; CDR3 protein: CASSQEQRAIDNSPLHF
J gene: TRBJ1-1; V gene: TRBV6-5; D gene: TRBD1; clone size: few; CDR3 DNA: TGTGCCAGCAGCTTTGGACAGGGCAACACTGAAGCTTTCTTT; CDR3 protein: CASSFGQGNTEAFF
J gene: TRBJ2-5; V gene: TRBV7-9; D gene: NA; clone size: NA; CDR3 DNA: TGTGCCAGCAGCTTAATTCGGGGAAGGCAGACCCAGTACTTC; CDR3 protein: CASSLIRGRQTQYF
J gene: TRBJ1-2; V gene: TRBV11-2; D gene: NA; clone size: NA; CDR3 DNA: TGTGCCAGCAGCCCGGCGCAGGTCCCCTATGGCTACACCTTC; CDR3 protein: CASSPAQVPYGYTF
J gene: TRBJ1-1; V gene: TRBV24-1; D gene: NA; clone size: NA; CDR3 DNA: TGTGCCCATCTAGGAAGTCAGGGAGGAACTGAAGCTTTCTTT; CDR3 protein: CAHLGSQGGTEAFF
J gene: TRBJ2-2; V gene: TRBV9; D gene: NA; clone size: NA; CDR3 DNA: TGTGCCAGCAGCGTAGTCGAATCGGCCGGGGAGCTGTTTTTT; CDR3 protein: CASSVVESAGELFF
J gene: TRBJ2-2; V gene: TRBV7-2; D gene: NA; clone size: NA; CDR3 DNA: TGTGCCAGCAGCGAGTGGAGGGGGCGGAACGGGGAGCTGTTTTTT; CDR3 protein: CASSEWRGRNGELFF
J gene: TRBJ1-3; V gene: TRBV2; D gene: NA; clone size: NA; CDR3 DNA: TGTGCCAGCAGTGTCCAGAGAACTGGAAACACCATATATTTT; CDR3 protein: CASSVQRTGNTIYF
J gene: TRBJ1-1; V gene: TRBV5-1; D gene: NA; clone size: NA; CDR3 DNA: TGCGCCAGCAGCGTATCAATGAACACTGAAGCTTTCTTT; CDR3 protein: CASSVSMNTEAFF
J gene: TRBJ2-3; V gene: TRBV6-5; D gene: NA; clone size: NA; CDR3 DNA: TGTGCCAGCAGTTACTCCTCAGATACGCAGTATTTT; CDR3 protein: CASSYSSDTQYF
J gene: TRBJ1-6; V gene: TRBV12-3/TRBV12-4; D gene: NA; clone size: NA; CDR3 DNA: TGTGCCAGCAGTCCCGCGGAGGGCTCACCCCTCCACTTT; CDR3 protein: CASSPAEGSPLHF
J gene: TRBJ1-5; V gene: TRBV7-2; D gene: NA; clone size: NA; CDR3 DNA: TGTGCCAGCAGCCCTCCCGGTCAGCCCCAGCATTTT; CDR3 protein: CASSPPGQPQHF
J gene: TRBJ1-1; V gene: TRBV3-1/TRBV3-2; D gene: NA; clone size: NA; CDR3 DNA: TGTGCCAGCAGCCTCAACATGAACACTGAAGCTTTCTTT; CDR3 protein: CASSLNMNTEAFF
J gene: TRBJ2-7; V gene: TRBV6-5; D gene: NA; clone size: NA; CDR3 DNA: TGTGCCAGCAGTCCGGCGGGACATCGATTCGAGCAGTACTTC; CDR3 protein: CASSPAGHRFEQYF
J gene: TRBJ2-1; V gene: TRBV10-3; D gene: NA; clone size: NA; CDR3 DNA: TGTGCCATCAGTGAGGTCAGGGACAATGAGCAGTTCTTC; CDR3 protein: CAISEVRDNEQFF
J gene: TRBJ1-1; V gene: TRBV5-4; D gene: NA; clone size: NA; CDR3 DNA: TGTGCCAGCAGCTCGAAGCAGGGGAACGCTGAAGCTTTCTTT; CDR3 protein: CASSSKQGNAEAFF
J gene: TRBJ1-5; V gene: TRBV27; D gene: TRBD1; clone size: NA; CDR3 DNA: TGTGCCAGCAGTTTCATCGGGACAGCGAATCAGCCCCAGCATTTT; CDR3 protein: CASSFIGTANQPQHF
J gene: TRBJ1-4; V gene: TRBV19; D gene: NA; clone size: NA; CDR3 DNA: TGTGCCAGTAGTATCAGCAGGCTCAATGAAAAACTGTTTTTT; CDR3 protein: CASSISRLNEKLFF
J gene: TRBJ1-3; V gene: TRBV5-5; D gene: TRBD1; clone size: NA; CDR3 DNA: TGTGCCAGCAGCATCTCGGGACAGGGGGGAGGAAACACCATATATTTT; CDR3 protein: CASSISGQGGGNTIYF
J gene: TRBJ2-5; V gene: TRBV10-1; D gene: NA; clone size: NA; CDR3 DNA: TGCGCCAGCAGTGAGACACTCAGGGCTTCGGAGACCCAGTACTTC; CDR3 protein: CASSETLRASETQYF
J gene: TRBJ2-7; V gene: TRBV12-5; D gene: TRBD1; clone size: NA; CDR3 DNA: TGTGCTAGTGGTTTGGTACCCCCGGGACAGAACTACGAGCAGTACTTC; CDR3 protein: CASGLVPPGQNYEQYF
J gene: TRBJ2-1; V gene: TRBV28; D gene: NA; clone size: NA; CDR3 DNA: TGTGCCAGCAGTTTACGGAGGGCCCCGGGATACAATGAGCAGTTCTTC; CDR3 protein: CASSLRRAPGYNEQFF
J gene: TRBJ1-2; V gene: TRBV4-2; D gene: NA; clone size: NA; CDR3 DNA: TGTGCCAGCAGCCAGGACACCTACTATGGCTACACCTTC; CDR3 protein: CASSQDTYYGYTF
J gene: TRBJ1-4; V gene: TRBV25-1; D gene: NA; clone size: NA; CDR3 DNA: TGTGCCAGCAGTGAACACAGACCAGAGGATGAAAAACTGTTTTTT; CDR3 protein: CASSEHRPEDEKLFF
J gene: TRBJ1-2; V gene: TRBV19; D gene: TRBD1; clone size: NA; CDR3 DNA: TGTGCCAGTAGTATCCCATTCCGCCGGACAGGGGCCCTCTATGGCTACACCTTC; CDR3 protein: CASSIPFRRTGALYGYTF
J gene: TRBJ2-3; V gene: TRBV4-2; D gene: TRBD2; clone size: NA; CDR3 DNA: TGTGCCAGCAGCCAACAGGGAGGGGCGGATACGCAGTATTTT; CDR3 protein: CASSQQGGADTQYF
J gene: TRBJ2-3; V gene: TRBV4-1; D gene: TRBD2; clone size: NA; CDR3 DNA: TGCGCCAGCAGCCACTTAACCCTAGCGGGCCACGGCACAGATACGCAGTATTTT; CDR3 protein: CASSHLTLAGHGTDTQYF
J gene: TRBJ1-2; V gene: TRBV6-2/TRBV6-3; D gene: NA; clone size: NA; CDR3 DNA: TGTGCCAGCAGTTACAGTGGCACCAACTATGGCTACACCTTC; CDR3 protein: CASSYSGTNYGYTF
J gene: TRBJ2-7; V gene: TRBV3-1/TRBV3-2; D gene: NA; clone size: NA; CDR3 DNA: TGTGCCAGCAGCCAAGATCGGGCCTACGAGCAGTACTTC; CDR3 protein: CASSQDRAYEQYF
J gene: TRBJ1-2; V gene: TRBV19; D gene: NA; clone size: NA; CDR3 DNA: TGTGCCAGTAGTATATCTTCTCGGGGCTACACCTTC; CDR3 protein: CASSISSRGYTF
J gene: TRBJ1-2; V gene: TRBV9; D gene: NA; clone size: NA; CDR3 DNA: TGTGCCAGCAGCTCGAACTATGGCTACACCTTC; CDR3 protein: CASSSNYGYTF
J gene: TRBJ2-1; V gene: TRBV11-2; D gene: TRBD2; clone size: few; CDR3 DNA: TGTGCCAGCAGCCGTCTTAGCGGGGGCCGATACAATGAGCAGTTCTTC; CDR3 protein: CASSRLSGGRYNEQFF
J gene: TRBJ2-3; V gene: TRBV19; D gene: TRBD2; clone size: NA; CDR3 DNA: TGTGCCACCCGCTCGGAAGCGGGAGGCACAGATACGCAGTATTTT; CDR3 protein: CATRSEAGGTDTQYF